A single sample gave rise to the 11 T cell receptor beta chains below, sequenced in a study of identical twins. MiXCR, run by TCRdb on the 5' RACE reads, gives a single entry per CDR3 protein. The sample shows 690,000 or so distinct CDR3 sequences, 5.5% to 6.5% of them seen only once. Material for sequencing was naive T cells sorted from blood. Receptors were obtained from a man in his late teens or twenties in good health.

In its sample, this clonotype was seen a few times. This chain uses TRBV9 with TRBJ2-1, with unresolved D. The germline V and J ends were trimmed by 4 bases and 7 bases, with 9 bases remaining between them. The CDR3 is 12 residues long. Germline CDR1 and CDR2: SGDLS and YYNGEE. CDR3 in DNA: TGTGCCAGCAGCCCTTTATTGAATGAGCAGTTCTTC. Translation gives CASSPLLNEQFF.

V gene TRBV29-1 combines with J gene TRBJ2-1, with unresolved D. This CDR3 spans 13 amino acids. V was cut by 2 bases and J by 5 bases, with 10 bases left in between. Germline assignment: CDR1 SQVTM and CDR2 ANQGSEA. In nucleotides, the CDR3 is TGCAGCGTTGAATATGGTCTGAACAATGAGCAGTTCTTC. Its protein is CSVEYGLNNEQFF.

This clonotype showed up many times. The CDR3 sequence: CASSRPDSSEQYV. The CDR3 nucleotides are TGTGCCAGCAGCCGTCCAGATTCGAGTGAGCAGTACGTC. This sequence joins TRBV5-6 and TRBJ2-7; no clear D gene. The V and J ends lost 4 bases and 7 bases respectively, with 15 bases between them. There are 13 residues in the CDR3. CDR1 and CDR2 (germline): SGHDT, YYEEEE.

This clonotype was observed many times. The rearrangement uses TRBV4-3 and TRBJ1-1; no reliable D call. The length of the CDR3 is 15 residues. The germline V gene has CDR1 LGHNA and CDR2 YSLEER. V lost 4 bases and J 4 bases, leaving 16 bases between the germline ends. CDR3 coding DNA: TGCGCCAGCAGCCCCTCGTTCCACTTGGGCACTGAAGCTTTCTTT. This sequence encodes CASSPSFHLGTEAFF.

This clonotype was seen at least ten times. The J gene is TRBJ2-1, the V gene TRBV29-1, with unresolved D. Germline CDR1 reads SQVTM; CDR2 reads ANQGSEA. This CDR3 comprises 13 residues. Trimming removed 1 base at V and 3 bases at J, with 7 bases between. CDR3 amino acids: CSVEGANYNEQFF. For the CDR3, the DNA is TGCAGCGTTGAAGGGGCCAACTACAATGAGCAGTTCTTC.

This clonotype was observed a few times. The chain combines TRBV2 with TRBJ1-5; no definite D call. V was trimmed by 3 bases and J by 9 bases, leaving 12 bases between them. The CDR3 has 13 residues. Germline lookup yields CDR1 SNHLY and CDR2 FYNNEI. The CDR3 reads CASSEDIPRPQHF. The DNA for the CDR3 is TGTGCCAGCAGTGAGGATATCCCCCGGCCCCAGCATTTT.

This clonotype was seen ten or more times. The rearrangement joins TRBV28 to TRBJ2-3, with 12 bases that match TRBD1. CDR1 is MDHEN, CDR2 SYDVKM, per germline. The CDR3 contains 16 residues. The junction had 7 bases not matched to a gene; V was cut back by 5 bases and J by 4 bases. As DNA, the CDR3 is TGTGCCAGCAGTCAACCGGGACAGGGGGCGGCAGATACGCAGTATTTT. This translates into CASSQPGQGAADTQYF.

This clonotype was seen more than once but under ten times. V and J are TRBV6-5 and TRBJ1-1, with D maybe TRBD1 (5 bases). CDR3 length: 17 amino acids. Germline assignment: CDR1 MNHEY and CDR2 SVGAGI. V was pared by 2 bases and J by 5 bases, with 21 bases between. This CDR3 is CASSYTTNPRGKTEAFF. CDR3 coding DNA: TGTGCCAGCAGTTACACAACAAATCCAAGGGGAAAAACTGAAGCTTTCTTT.

This clonotype was found a few times. The chain couples TRBV7-3 to TRBJ2-3; no clear D. The germline V and J ends were trimmed by 0 bases and 8 bases, with 15 bases remaining between them. Per the germline V gene, CDR1 is SGHTA and CDR2 is FQGTGA. The CDR3 covers 15 residues. The CDR3: CASSLTGGDIVTQYF. For the CDR3, the DNA is TGTGCCAGCAGCTTAACGGGCGGAGACATAGTTACGCAGTATTTT. Together with reference TRBV7-3 and TRBJ2-3, the CDR3 gives the full variable domain: GAGVSQTPSNKVTEKGKYVELRCDPISGHTALYWYRQSLGQGPEFLIYFQGTGAADDSGLPNDRFFAVRPEGSVSTLKIQRTERGDSAVYLCASSLTGGDIVTQYFGPGTRLTVL.

This chain uses TRBV7-6 with TRBJ2-3, with TRBD2 matching 9 bases. With V trimmed by 2 bases and J by 5 bases, 11 bases remained unmatched. The CDR3 spans 17 residues. From germline, CDR1 is SGHVS and CDR2 FNYEAQ. CDR3 in amino acids: CASSLSSIAGVEDTQYF. DNA for the CDR3: TGTGCCAGCAGCTTAAGTAGCATAGCGGGAGTGGAAGATACGCAGTATTTT.

V gene TRBV6-2 or TRBV6-3 combines with J gene TRBJ1-6; 7 bases fit TRBD1. The trim removed 0 bases at V and 10 bases at J, leaving 9 bases unmatched. This CDR3 has 16 residues. In germline, CDR1 is MNHEY, CDR2 SVGEGT. The CDR3 spells CASSYSMRTGSSPLHF. The CDR3 nucleotides read TGTGCCAGCAGTTACTCGATGCGGACAGGTTCCTCACCCCTCCACTTT.